These T cell receptor beta chains were read from a single sample in a study of cytomegalovirus exposure and HLA in healthy donors. This table comes from immunoSEQ multiplex PCR, and its TCRdb copy is limited to in-frame clones, with some not included. The profile shows some 160,000 clones, about 70% of them singletons. Sequencing was performed on PBMCs. These receptors all come from a woman aged 40 to 49 in good health and CMV-seronegative. CDR3s include the opening cysteine and the closing phenylalanine or tryptophan.

TRBV28 CASSTLKRGGHQPQHF
TRBV5-1 CASSVAISGGGLGETQYF
TRBV6-5 CASSPPTGNTEAFF
TRBV5-1 CASSLTGGNQPQHF
TRBV6-1 CASIRDIRNQPQHF
TRBV5-1 CASSGDRVSYNEQFF
TRBV18 CASSTTTKSYNEQFF
TRBV6-5 CASIRTGSSYEQYF
TRBV27 CASSARNYGYTF
TRBV5-4 CASRLAGGPYEQYF
TRBV5-4 CASSVRDRGIRRHEQYF
TRBV28 CASIGDNSYEQYF
TRBV18 CASSPLPVQGRGRNTEAFF
TRBV5-4 CASSPQGGNTEAFF
TRBV5-1 CASSWGQGQETQYF
TRBV7-2 CASSLKQDQPQHF
TRBV6-6 CASSDGLNEQFF
TRBV10-3 CAISEPGGRFSGANVLTF
TRBV7-9 CASSSTGDEKLFF
TRBV1 CTSSQDELAEDYEQYF
TRBV7-9 CASRLAGGNEQFF
TRBV7-9 CASSVSGTSGRTGTGELFF
TRBV5-1 CASSSTGLSGNTIYF
TRBV6-6 CASSSTGGSTNQPQHF
TRBV7-2 CASSLEWSRGTQFF
TRBV19 CASSRASGKYNEQFF
TRBV11-2 CASSPRTGGNYGYTF
TRBV7-7 CASSPPGQGAQETQYF
TRBV6-5 CASSYSVGQGYGYTF
TRBV6-5 CATRLAGGDEQYF
TRBV5-1 CASSLIGGNYGYTF
TRBV30 CAWSVMGLISYEQYF
TRBV2 CASSGQGGETQYF
TRBV4-1 CASSQDPSAYGYTF
TRBV9 CASSVGQGARNEQYF
TRBV18 CASSQGGDEQFF
TRBV5-1 CASSSGQGQETQYF
TRBV7-9 CASSARQEAFF
TRBV18 CASSPGQGNYEQYF
TRBV19 CASTLSGDSYNEQFF
TRBV5-8 CASSPLGGELGYEQYF
TRBV28 CASKSGDRNTGELFF
TRBV19 CASSIGTALSGNTIYF
TRBV5-1 CASSLGGGVNEQFF
TRBV19 CASSKQVHFF
TRBV2 CASRSIKETQYF
TRBV6-1 CASSSRTGLAGELFF
TRBV10-3 CAIMGGEPTDTQYF
TRBV7-2 CASSLWGSGGSSYNEQFF
TRBV19 CASSRGTGGAGTGELFF
TRBV5-6 CASSGYPGWGGDEKLFF
TRBV28 CASSRATSGPTEAFF
TRBV28 CASSWGQGLENQPQHF